This T cell receptor (beta chain) was sequenced during a study of neurological immune-mediated disorders. TCRdb analysed the 5' RACE reads with MiXCR anew, one entry per CDR3 protein. The data show 110,000 or so distinct CDR3 sequences, roughly 3.2% seen once. The unsorted libraries originated from 2 million PBMCs that had been stored at -80 C. At least ten counts were recorded for this clonotype. This CDR3 has 18 residues. The germline V gene encodes CDR1 SGHRS and CDR2 YFSETQ. V lost 4 bases, J lost 0 bases, and 11 bases stayed unmatched. The receptor comes from a woman aged 30 to 39 with multiple sclerosis. Sequencing input: PBMCs. The rearrangement joins TRBV5-1 to TRBJ2-3, with 10 bases identical to TRBD2. This chain's CDR3 is CASSPLLAGVTSTDTQYF. The CDR3 bases are TGCGCCAGCAGCCCTTTGCTAGCGGGAGTCACTAGCACAGATACGCAGTATTTT.